Below are 8 T cell receptor beta chains sequenced from a single sample in a study of CD8 T cells in ankylosing spondylitis (dated by TCRdb to 2016 to 2017). Libraries were built with 5' RACE. Sequencing took place on an Illumina HiSeq 2500. TCRdb reprocessed the public reads (quality trimming at Q25 with fastp, clone calling with MiXCR) and kept in-frame beta chains. Each record represents a unique CDR3 protein, reported with the most common genes and DNA among its rows. Within this sample are about 400,000 distinct CDR3 sequences, with about 20% of them counted one time only. The ten largest clonotypes hold under 15% of the sample. Input material: blood, either unsorted or a sorted T cell fraction (not recorded which). The origin of the receptors is a male donor with ankylosing spondylitis or in good health (not recorded which).

The V gene is TRBV6-5, the J gene TRBJ2-2; TRBD2 might be the D (6 bases). CDR1 MNHEY and CDR2 SVGAGI come from the germline V gene. The CDR3 has 16 amino acids. V was shortened by 4 bases and J by 0 bases, with 12 bases between the two germline ends. The CDR3: CASSLRGGANTGELFF. CDR3 nucleotides: TGTGCCAGCAGTTTACGTGGAGGGGCGAACACCGGGGAGCTGTTTTTT.

This clonotype turned up a few times. The rearrangement joins TRBV20-1 to TRBJ2-7, with TRBD1 identical over 7 bases. Looked up from germline, CDR1 is DFQATT and CDR2 is SNEGSKA (reference sequence). The trim removed 5 bases at V and 0 bases at J, leaving 10 bases unmatched. This CDR3 is built from 15 residues. The CDR3 nucleotides read TGCAGTGCTCATGCCTTGGGACAGAACTCCTACGAGCAGTACTTC. This encodes CSAHALGQNSYEQYF.

The CDR3 here is CSARAGGPYEQYF. CDR3 sequence (DNA): TGCAGTGCTAGAGCGGGGGGTCCCTACGAGCAGTACTTC. The chain uses TRBV20-1 and TRBJ2-7, with 7 bases matching TRBD2. V lost 1 base, J lost 2 bases, and 2 bases stayed unmatched. This CDR3 spans 13 amino acids. Germline V gives CDR1 DFQATT, CDR2 SNEGSKA (reference sequence).

This clonotype was recorded a few times. The chain combines TRBV10-1 with TRBJ2-5; tentative D call: TRBD2 (6 bases). The CDR3 extends over 15 amino acids. V lost 10 bases, J lost 4 bases, and 22 bases lay in between. Germline lookup yields CDR1 WNHNN and CDR2 SYGVQD (reference sequence). The CDR3 region is CATSVGAGPRETQYF. Written as DNA, the CDR3 is TGCGCCACCTCGGTCGGTGCGGGGCCACGAGAGACCCAGTACTTC.

Here the CDR3 reads CASSKGTSYEQYF. In DNA, the CDR3 is TGTGCCAGCAGCAAAGGGACTTCCTACGAGCAGTACTTC. J is TRBJ2-7 and V is TRBV6-1; D possibly corresponds to TRBD2 (6 bases). Germline-derived CDR1 and CDR2 are MNHNS and SASEGT. This CDR3 contains 13 residues. V lost 6 bases to trimming and J lost 1 base, with 10 bases between them.

The CDR3 nucleotides read TGCAGTGCTAGAGCTAGCGGGGGGGCCTATGAGCAGTTCTTC. Protein sequence: CSARASGGAYEQFF. This chain uses TRBV20-1 with TRBJ2-1, with 12 bases aligning to TRBD2. V was clipped by 1 base and J by 8 bases; unmatched bases: 3. CDR3 size: 14 residues. Germline CDR1 reads DFQATT; CDR2 reads SNEGSKA (reference sequence).

This chain joins TRBV20-1 and TRBJ2-3, with D perhaps TRBD1 (6 bases). Trimming took off 5 bases at V and 2 bases at J, with 17 bases between the two ends. This CDR3 contains 15 residues. Germline CDR1 reads DFQATT; CDR2 reads SNEGSKA (reference sequence). The CDR3 sequence is CSAEGTPPYTDTQYF. The DNA of the CDR3 is TGCAGTGCTGAGGGGACACCGCCGTACACAGATACGCAGTATTTT.

The rearrangement links TRBV2 to TRBJ2-7, with a tentative D call TRBD1 (6 bases). Germline CDR1 and CDR2: SNHLY and FYNNEI. Trimming took off 0 bases at V and 3 bases at J, with 21 bases between the two ends. This CDR3 is 18 amino acids long. The CDR3 coding sequence is TGTGCCAGCAGTGAAGCATTAATATCGAGGGCAGGGGACTACGAGCAGTACTTC. This sequence encodes CASSEALISRAGDYEQYF. The variable domain in full, completed from reference TRBV2 and TRBJ2-7, reads EPEVTQTPSHQVTQMGQEVILRCVPISNHLYFYWYRQILGQKVEFLVSFYNNEISEKSEIFDDQFSVERPDGSNFTLKIRSTKLEDSAMYFCASSEALISRAGDYEQYFGPGTRLTVT.